This T cell receptor (beta chain) comes out of a study of blood T cell repertoires in COVID-19. The wider study: Samples came from the United States, Italy and Spain, spanning acute and convalescent COVID-19. PBMCs, B-cell-depleted T cells, or T cells were the source of the cDNA or gDNA that made up the material.

Trimming removed 1 base from V and 2 bases from J, with 13 bases in between. This CDR3 contains 16 residues. Germline loops: CDR1 SGHDN, CDR2 FVKESK. In the original workflow: From reference gene primer amplification, estimates of nucleated cell counts were derived. Profiled with immunoSEQ multiplex PCR; TCRdb holds only in-frame clones, not every one. D and trimming were read from the DNA, whereas the V and J calls and clone size are those reported in that table. The sample carries tens of thousands of clones, approximately 76% recorded once. This sequence originates from a man between 65 and 85 years old with active or convalescent COVID-19. Sequencing input: peripheral blood. J is TRBJ2-3 and V is TRBV14, with D perhaps TRBD1 (5 bases). For the CDR3, the DNA is TGTGCCAGCAGCCAAGGTGACAGCCCTCCCACAGATACGCAGTATTTT. Protein: CASSQGDSPPTDTQYF. The entire variable domain, with the rest obtained from reference TRBV14 and TRBJ2-3, is as follows: EAGVTQFPSHSVIEKGQTVTLRCDPISGHDNLYWYRRVMGKEIKFLLHFVKESKQDESGMPNNRFLAERTGGTYSTLKVQPAELEDSGVYFCASSQGDSPPTDTQYFGPGTRLTVL.